This TCR beta chain emerged from a study of T cells in Graves' hyperthyroidism and ophthalmopathy. In the study overall: Pretreatment peripheral blood was obtained at initial diagnosis.

The hyperthyroidism patients had all been newly diagnosed, and their disease duration was under 2 months. Their ages ranged from 18 to 65 years. The authors obtained PBMCs from over 8 ml of fresh peripheral blood. Trimming removed 3 bases at V and 1 base at J, with 9 bases between. CDR3 length: 14 amino acids. CDR1 is KGHSH and CDR2 is LQKENI in the germline V gene. Amplification targeted TCR beta CDR3 regions from RNA transcripts. The HTBI primer set served for first-round RT-PCR of the TCR CDR3. TCRdb redid the calling of the multiplex PCR reads with MiXCR, one entry per CDR3 protein. Altogether nearly 600,000 distinct CDR3 sequences are present, roughly 14% being singletons, with the ten largest covering roughly 5.7%.

The sequence came from a woman between 25 and 40 years old with Graves' hyperthyroidism that later progressed to Graves' ophthalmopathy. This chain connects TRBV18 to TRBJ1-2; D is ambiguous. Sequencing input: blood. The CDR3 is CASSPPQSNYGYTF. The DNA of the CDR3 is TGTGCCAGCTCACCCCCACAGAGTAACTATGGCTACACCTTC.